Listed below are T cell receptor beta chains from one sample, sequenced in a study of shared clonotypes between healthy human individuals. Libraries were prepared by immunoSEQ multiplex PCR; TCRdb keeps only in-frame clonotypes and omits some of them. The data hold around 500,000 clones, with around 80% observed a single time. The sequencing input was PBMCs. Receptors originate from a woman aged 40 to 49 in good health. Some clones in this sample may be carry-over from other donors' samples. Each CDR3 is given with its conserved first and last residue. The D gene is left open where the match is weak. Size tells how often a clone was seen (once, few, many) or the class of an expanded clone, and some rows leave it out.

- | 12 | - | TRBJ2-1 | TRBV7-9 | CASSPPGYEQFF | TGTGCCAGCAGCCCCCCAGGATATGAGCAGTTCTTC
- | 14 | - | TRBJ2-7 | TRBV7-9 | CASTLLGSSYEQYF | TGTGCCAGCACCCTCTTGGGGTCCTCCTACGAGCAGTACTTC
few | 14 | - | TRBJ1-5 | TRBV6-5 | CASSPGQSNQPQHF | TGTGCCAGCAGTCCGGGCCAGAGCAATCAGCCCCAGCATTTT
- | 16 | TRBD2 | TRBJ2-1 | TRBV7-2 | CASSLWVAGSYNEQFF | TGTGCCAGCAGCTTATGGGTAGCGGGCTCCTACAATGAGCAGTTCTTC
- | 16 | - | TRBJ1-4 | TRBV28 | CASATYSGETNEKLFF | TGTGCCAGCGCAACCTACTCGGGGGAAACTAATGAAAAACTGTTTTTT
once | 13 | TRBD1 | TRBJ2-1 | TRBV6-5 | CASSLRQGFEQFF | TGTGCCAGCAGTCTTCGACAGGGCTTTGAGCAGTTCTTC
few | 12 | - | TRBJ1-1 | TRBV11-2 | CASSWGQTEAFF | TGTGCCAGCAGCTGGGGGCAAACTGAAGCTTTCTTT
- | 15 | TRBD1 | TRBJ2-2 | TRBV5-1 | CASGGQAANTGELFF | TGCGCCAGCGGGGGACAGGCCGCGAACACCGGGGAGCTGTTTTTT
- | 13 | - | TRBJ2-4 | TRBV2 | CASRGVGVNIQYF | TGTGCCAGCCGAGGCGTGGGGGTGAACATTCAGTACTTC
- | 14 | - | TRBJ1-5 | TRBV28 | CASTLNGGHQPQHF | TGTGCCAGCACTTTAAACGGAGGGCATCAGCCCCAGCATTTT
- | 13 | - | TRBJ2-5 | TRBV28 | CASSENPQETQYF | TGTGCCAGCAGTGAGAACCCCCAAGAGACCCAGTACTTC
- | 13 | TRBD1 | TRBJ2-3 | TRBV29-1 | CSVDDRGSDTQYF | TGCAGCGTTGATGACAGGGGATCTGATACGCAGTATTTT
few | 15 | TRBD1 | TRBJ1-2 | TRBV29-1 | CSVGGRTGGDYGYTF | TGCAGCGTTGGAGGGAGGACAGGGGGTGACTATGGCTACACCTTC
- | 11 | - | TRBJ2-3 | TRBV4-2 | CASSQGDTQYF | TGTGCCAGCAGCCAAGGGGATACGCAGTATTTT
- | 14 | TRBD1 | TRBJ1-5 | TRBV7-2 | CASRLDRGNQPQHF | TGTGCCAGCAGATTAGACAGGGGCAATCAGCCCCAGCATTTT
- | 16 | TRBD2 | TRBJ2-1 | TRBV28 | CASSGLAPLLANEQFF | TGTGCCAGCAGTGGACTAGCGCCCCTCTTAGCCAATGAGCAGTTCTTC
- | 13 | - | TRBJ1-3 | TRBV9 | CASSAASGNTIYF | TGTGCCAGCAGCGCCGCCTCTGGAAACACCATATATTTT
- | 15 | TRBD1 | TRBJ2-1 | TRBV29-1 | CSVGMFRQGGNEQFF | TGCAGCGTTGGTATGTTTAGACAGGGTGGAAATGAGCAGTTCTTC
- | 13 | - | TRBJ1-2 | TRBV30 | CAWLPAQAASYTF | TGTGCCTGGCTTCCGGCTCAGGCGGCTAGCTACACCTTC
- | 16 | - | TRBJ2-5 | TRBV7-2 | CASSREVGTTIKTQYF | TGTGCCAGCAGCAGAGAGGTGGGGACCACAATAAAGACCCAGTACTTC
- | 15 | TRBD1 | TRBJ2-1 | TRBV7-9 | CASSYDREPYNEQFF | TGTGCCAGCAGCTACGACAGGGAACCCTACAATGAGCAGTTCTTC
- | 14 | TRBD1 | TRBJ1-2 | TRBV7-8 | CASSRVGGPRGYTF | TGTGCCAGCAGTCGAGTAGGGGGCCCTCGGGGCTACACCTTC
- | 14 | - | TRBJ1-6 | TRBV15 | CATSRDGRDSPLHF | TGTGCCACCAGCAGAGATGGGAGGGATTCACCCCTCCACTTT
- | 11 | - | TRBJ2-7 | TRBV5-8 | CASSFLYEQYF | TGTGCCAGCAGCTTTCTCTACGAGCAGTACTTC
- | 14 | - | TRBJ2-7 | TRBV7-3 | CASSRGQGNSEQYF | TGTGCCAGCAGCCGGGGGCAGGGAAATAGCGAGCAGTACTTC
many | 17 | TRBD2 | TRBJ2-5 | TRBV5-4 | CASSLASGRLSGETQYF | TGTGCCAGCAGCTTGGCAAGCGGGAGACTGTCGGGTGAGACCCAGTACTTC
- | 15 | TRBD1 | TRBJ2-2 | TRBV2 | CASHSGTGHTGELFF | TGTGCCAGCCATTCCGGGACAGGGCACACCGGGGAGCTGTTTTTT
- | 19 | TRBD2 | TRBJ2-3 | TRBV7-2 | CASSPRGRRASGSTDTQYF | TGTGCCAGCAGCCCGAGAGGCAGGAGGGCTAGCGGTAGCACAGATACGCAGTATTTT
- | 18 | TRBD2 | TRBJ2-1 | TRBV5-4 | CASSPLGLAGQTYNEQFF | TGTGCCAGCAGCCCCCTGGGACTAGCGGGACAAACCTACAATGAGCAGTTCTTC
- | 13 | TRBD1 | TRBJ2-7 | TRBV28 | CASSKQGTGEQYF | TGTGCCAGCTCTAAACAGGGGACGGGAGAGCAGTACTTC
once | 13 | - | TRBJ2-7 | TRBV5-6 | CASSLDFSYEQYF | TGTGCCAGCAGCTTAGACTTTTCCTACGAGCAGTACTTC
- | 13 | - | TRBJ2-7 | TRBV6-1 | CASNPGPTYEQYF | TGTGCCAGCAATCCAGGGCCCACGTACGAGCAGTACTTC
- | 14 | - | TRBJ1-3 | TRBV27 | CASSLTGTGNTIYF | TGTGCCAGCAGTCTTACAGGGACCGGAAACACCATATATTTT
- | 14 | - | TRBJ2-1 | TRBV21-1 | CASRRGRTRYEQFF | TGTGCCAGCCGGCGGGGCAGGACCCGCTATGAGCAGTTCTTC
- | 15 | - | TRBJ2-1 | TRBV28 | CASSTGRRSYNEQFF | TGTGCCAGCTCGACGGGGCGGAGGTCCTACAATGAGCAGTTCTTC
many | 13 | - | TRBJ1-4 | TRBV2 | CASLEGWNEKLFF | TGTGCCAGCTTAGAGGGATGGAATGAAAAACTGTTTTTT
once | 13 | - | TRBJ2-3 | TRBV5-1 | CASSLVTEDTQYF | TGCGCCAGCAGCTTGGTCACCGAAGATACGCAGTATTTT
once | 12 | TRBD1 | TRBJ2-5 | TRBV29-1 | CSVLGTGETQYF | TGCAGCGTGCTGGGGACAGGAGAGACCCAGTACTTC
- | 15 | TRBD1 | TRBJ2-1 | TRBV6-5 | CASGPPRGLYNEQFF | TGTGCCAGCGGCCCCCCGAGGGGGCTTTACAATGAGCAGTTCTTC
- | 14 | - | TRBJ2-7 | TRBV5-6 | CASSLIGALSEQYF | TGTGCCAGCAGCTTGATCGGGGCTTTATCCGAGCAGTACTTC
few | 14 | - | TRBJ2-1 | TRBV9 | CASSVGPVLDEQFF | TGTGCCAGCAGCGTAGGCCCGGTCTTGGATGAGCAGTTCTTC
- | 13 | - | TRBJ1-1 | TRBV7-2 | CASSLPGYTEAFF | TGTGCCAGCAGCTTGCCGGGGTACACTGAAGCTTTCTTT
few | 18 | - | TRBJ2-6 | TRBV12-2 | CASLPGGGLCTGANVLTF | TGTGCAAGTCTCCCCGGGGGGGGCTTGTGTACTGGGGCCAACGTCCTGACTTTC
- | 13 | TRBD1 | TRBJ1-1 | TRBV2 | CASSPDRDTEAFF | TGTGCCAGCAGTCCGGACAGGGACACTGAAGCTTTCTTT
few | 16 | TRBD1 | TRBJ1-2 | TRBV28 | CASGAFWDRGFLGYTF | TGTGCCAGTGGGGCTTTTTGGGACAGGGGGTTTTTGGGCTACACCTTC
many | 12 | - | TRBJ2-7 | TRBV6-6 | CASSRTAYEQYF | TGTGCCAGCAGTAGGACAGCCTACGAGCAGTACTTC
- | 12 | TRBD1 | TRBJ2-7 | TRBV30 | CAILRDSHEQYF | TGTGCCATTCTCCGGGACAGCCACGAGCAGTACTTC